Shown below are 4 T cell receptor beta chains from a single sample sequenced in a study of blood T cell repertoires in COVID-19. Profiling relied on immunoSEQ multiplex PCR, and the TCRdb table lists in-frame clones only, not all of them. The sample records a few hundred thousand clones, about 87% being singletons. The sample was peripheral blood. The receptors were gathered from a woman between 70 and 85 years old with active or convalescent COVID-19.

CDR3: CASRPPGRVNYGYTF. In DNA, the CDR3 is TGCGCCAGCAGGCCCCCCGGCCGGGTTAACTATGGCTACACCTTC. This chain connects TRBV5-1 to TRBJ1-2, with D hard to call. V lost 5 bases to trimming and J lost 1 base, with 15 bases between them. The germline CDR1 and CDR2 sequences are SGHRS and YFSETQ. The CDR3 covers 15 residues.

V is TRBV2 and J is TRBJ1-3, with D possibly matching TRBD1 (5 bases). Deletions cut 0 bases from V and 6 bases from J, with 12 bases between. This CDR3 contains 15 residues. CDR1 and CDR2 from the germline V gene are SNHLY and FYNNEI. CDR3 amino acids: CASSEAVLGQNTIYF. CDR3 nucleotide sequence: TGTGCCAGCAGTGAAGCGGTGCTGGGGCAAAACACCATATATTTT. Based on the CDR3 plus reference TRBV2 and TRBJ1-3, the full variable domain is EPEVTQTPSHQVTQMGQEVILRCVPISNHLYFYWYRQILGQKVEFLVSFYNNEISEKSEIFDDQFSVERPDGSNFTLKIRSTKLEDSAMYFCASSEAVLGQNTIYFGEGSWLTVV.

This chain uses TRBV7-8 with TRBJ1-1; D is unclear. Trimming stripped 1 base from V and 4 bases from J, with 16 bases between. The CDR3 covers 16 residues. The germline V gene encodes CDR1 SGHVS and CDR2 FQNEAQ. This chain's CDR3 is CASSLGPDGVGTEAFF. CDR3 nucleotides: TGTGCCAGCAGCTTAGGCCCAGACGGGGTGGGCACTGAAGCTTTCTTT.

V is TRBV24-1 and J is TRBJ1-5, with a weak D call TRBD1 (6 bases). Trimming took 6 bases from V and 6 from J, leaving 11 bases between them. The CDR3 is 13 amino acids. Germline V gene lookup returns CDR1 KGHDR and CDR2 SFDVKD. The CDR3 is CATSWGHRQPQHF. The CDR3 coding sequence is TGTGCCACCAGTTGGGGGCATCGTCAGCCCCAGCATTTT.